This T cell receptor (beta chain) was recorded in a study of cytomegalovirus exposure and HLA in healthy donors. Findings of the study overall: It was taken for granted in presence/absence analyses that sequencing depth across donors was roughly uniform.

Details on this clone: Its antigen is currently unknown.

Despite likely unrecorded immune exposures, the donors were nominally healthy at the time of sampling. PCR involved 60 Vbeta and 13 Jbeta primers. Libraries were prepared by immunoSEQ multiplex PCR; TCRdb keeps only in-frame clonotypes and omits some of them. The sample lists about 43,000 clones; approximately 47% were seen once. The CDR3 totals 12 residues. From germline, CDR1 is MDHEN and CDR2 SYDVKM. The V segment lost 11 bases and the J segment 4 bases; nucleotides outside the gene matches: 4. Sequenced material: PBMCs. This sequence joins TRBV28 and TRBJ1-2; the match to TRBD1 covers 10 bases. The receptor was isolated from a man between 60 and 70 years old in good health and CMV-seronegative. The CDR3 region has the DNA TGTGCCGCCGGGGACAGGGGCTATGGCTACACCTTC. Protein sequence: CAAGDRGYGYTF.